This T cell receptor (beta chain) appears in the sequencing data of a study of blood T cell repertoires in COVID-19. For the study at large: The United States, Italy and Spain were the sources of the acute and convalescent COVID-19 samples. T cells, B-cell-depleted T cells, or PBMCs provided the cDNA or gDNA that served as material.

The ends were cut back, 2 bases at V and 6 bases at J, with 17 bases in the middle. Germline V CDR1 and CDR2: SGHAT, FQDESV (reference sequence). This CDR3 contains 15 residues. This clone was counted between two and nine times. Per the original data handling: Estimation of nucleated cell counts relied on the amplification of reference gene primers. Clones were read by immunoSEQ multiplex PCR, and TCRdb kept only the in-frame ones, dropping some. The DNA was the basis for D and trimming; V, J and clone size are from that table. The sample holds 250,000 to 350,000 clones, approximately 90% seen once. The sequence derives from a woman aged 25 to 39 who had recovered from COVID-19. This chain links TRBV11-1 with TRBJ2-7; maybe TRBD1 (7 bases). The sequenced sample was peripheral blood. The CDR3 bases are TGTGCCAGCAGCTTATCGTCAGGGGGGACGGGCGAGCAGTACTTC. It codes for CASSLSSGGTGEQYF.